The 23 T cell receptor beta chains given below trace back to one sample, sequenced in a study of response to subunit inactivated influenza vaccine. TCRdb reprocessed the RT-PCR reads with MiXCR, giving one entry per CDR3 protein. Of around 650,000 distinct CDR3 sequences listed, 15% to 18% are singletons. The starting material was PBMCs from blood, obtained roughly 13 days after vaccination. These receptors all come from a man between 45 and 60 years old who received an inactivated influenza vaccine.

The chain uses TRBV28 and TRBJ2-1; a weak D match, TRBD2 (5 bases). Germline loops: CDR1 MDHEN, CDR2 SYDVKM. V was trimmed by 1 base and J by 12 bases, leaving 19 bases between them. This CDR3 is built from 15 residues. The CDR3, as DNA: TGTGCCAGCAGTTTATCGGGCAATCGGGTTGAGGGGCAGTTCTTC. Encoded protein: CASSLSGNRVEGQFF.

The V call is TRBV7-2, the J call TRBJ2-3; 11 bases align to TRBD1. The junction had 7 bases not matched to a gene; V was cut back by 7 bases and J by 1 base. This CDR3 spans 16 amino acids. Germline loops: CDR1 SGHTA, CDR2 FQGNSA. CDR3 DNA: TGTGCCAGCACCAAAGGACAGGGGGCAGGCACAGATACGCAGTATTTT. Protein sequence: CASTKGQGAGTDTQYF.

This clonotype was recorded a few times. The J gene is TRBJ1-1, the V gene TRBV4-3, with D perhaps TRBD1 (5 bases). This CDR3 has 14 amino acids. Germline lookup yields CDR1 LGHNA and CDR2 YSLEER. With 4 bases removed from V and 0 bases from J, the gap between germline ends came to 9 bases. CDR3 nucleotide sequence: TGCGCCAGCAGCCCGACAGCATTGAACACTGAAGCTTTCTTT. Its translation: CASSPTALNTEAFF.

The chain links TRBV10-3 to TRBJ2-3, with no clear D. The germline gives CDR1 ENHRY, CDR2 SYGVKD. Trimming took off 6 bases at V and 0 bases at J, with 25 bases between the two ends. This CDR3 has 19 amino acids. The CDR3 DNA follows: TGTGCCATCAGGCCTCACCCGCTGCGGCAATACCCTAGCACAGATACGCAGTATTTT. Translating gives CAIRPHPLRQYPSTDTQYF.

This sequence joins TRBV11-2 and TRBJ2-4, with TRBD1 matching over 12 bases. The V segment lost 5 bases and the J segment 8 bases; nucleotides outside the gene matches: 7. The CDR3 runs 15 residues. Germline lookup yields CDR1 SGHAT and CDR2 FQNNGV. CDR3 residues: CASSRTGTGGDIQYF. The CDR3 DNA sequence: TGTGCCAGCAGCAGAACCGGGACAGGGGGCGACATTCAGTACTTC.

Only a few counts were recorded for this clonotype. The chain is built from TRBV6-1 and TRBJ2-1; 10 bases map to TRBD2. With V trimmed by 6 bases and J by 9 bases, 5 bases remained unmatched. The CDR3 has 13 residues. Germline CDR1 and CDR2: MNHNS and SASEGT. For the CDR3, the DNA is TGTGCCAGCAGGGTAGCGGGAGGCGGTGAGCAGTTCTTC. Its protein is CASRVAGGGEQFF.

This clonotype has only a few counts. In DNA form, the CDR3 reads TGTGCCAGCAGCCAAGATTGGGGGTCTGGGGCCAACGTCCTGACTTTC. This sequence encodes CASSQDWGSGANVLTF. The rearrangement uses TRBV3-1 and TRBJ2-6; D tentatively reads TRBD1 or TRBD2 (5 bases each). V gave up 0 bases and J gave up 1 base, with 7 bases separating them. Germline loops: CDR1 LGHDT, CDR2 YNNKEL (reference sequence). The CDR3 sequence is 16 residues long.

V gene TRBV7-8 combines with J gene TRBJ2-3; TRBD2 matches at 7 bases. This CDR3 is 15 amino acids long. Germline V gives CDR1 SGHVS, CDR2 FQNEAQ. V lost 6 bases and J lost 2; bases outside the gene matches: 8. CDR3 loop: CASSRSGTYTDTQYF. DNA for the CDR3: TGTGCCAGCAGTCGCAGCGGGACTTACACAGATACGCAGTATTTT.

The rearrangement joins TRBV2 to TRBJ2-4; no clear D gene. From germline, CDR1 is SNHLY and CDR2 FYNNEI. V was cut by 7 bases and J by 11 bases, with 24 bases left in between. CDR3 length: 15 residues. CDR3 sequence reads: CASTPMGYPKTLQYF. The CDR3 coding sequence is TGTGCCAGCACCCCCATGGGATACCCTAAGACGCTTCAGTACTTC.

CDR3 DNA sequence: TGCAGCGGAAGCCTAGGGGGAGATACGCAGTATTTT. It yields the protein CSGSLGGDTQYF. The J gene is TRBJ2-3, the V gene TRBV29-1; maybe TRBD1 (6 bases). The CDR3 is 12 amino acids. Per germline, CDR1 SQVTM and CDR2 ANQGSEA. V was cut by 7 bases and J by 5 bases, with 13 bases left in between.

V is TRBV6-2 or TRBV6-3 and J is TRBJ2-3; 9 bases align to TRBD2. The length of the CDR3 is 14 residues. Germline CDR1 reads MNHEY; CDR2 reads SVGEGT. V lost 4 bases and J lost 5; bases outside the gene matches: 4. CDR3 loop: CASSFQRGVDTQYF. CDR3 in DNA: TGTGCCAGCAGTTTCCAGCGGGGGGTAGATACGCAGTATTTT.

J is TRBJ2-2 and V is TRBV14; no clear D. Germline assignment: CDR1 SGHDN and CDR2 FVKESK. This CDR3 is 15 amino acids long. V was trimmed by 1 base and J by 3 bases, leaving 9 bases between them. The CDR3 nucleotides read TGTGCCAGCAGCCAAGGCAACTGGTACACCGGGGAGCTGTTTTTT. Its translation: CASSQGNWYTGELFF.

This clonotype appeared once. This sequence joins TRBV20-1 and TRBJ2-5; 15 bases are shared with TRBD2. The CDR3 has 16 residues. J lost 4 bases, V lost 4 bases, and 7 bases had no gene match. CDR1 and CDR2 from the germline V gene are DFQATT and SNEGSKA (reference sequence). The CDR3 reads CSATSPGLAGGETQYF. The CDR3 nucleotides are TGCAGTGCTACAAGTCCGGGACTAGCGGGGGGAGAGACCCAGTACTTC.

Only a few counts were recorded for this clonotype. The CDR3 DNA reads as TGTGCCAGCAGACGAACCAAGACCGGGACTAGCGGGACAGATACGCAGTATTTT. This translates into CASRRTKTGTSGTDTQYF. V is TRBV6-2 or TRBV6-3 and J is TRBJ2-3, with TRBD2 matching 12 bases. J was trimmed by 3 bases and V by 6 bases; bases with no gene match: 13. Germline V gene sequence: CDR1 MNHEY, CDR2 SVGEGT. The CDR3 spans 18 residues.

The J gene is TRBJ2-6, the V gene TRBV11-2, with 8 bases fitting TRBD2. The CDR3 spans 19 residues. Germline CDR1 reads SGHAT; CDR2 reads FQNNGV. V lost 3 bases, J lost 3 bases, and 13 bases stayed unmatched. The CDR3 sequence: CASSFFAGGEILGANVLTF. The CDR3 DNA reads as TGTGCCAGCAGCTTCTTCGCGGGGGGAGAAATACTTGGGGCCAACGTCCTGACTTTC.

This chain links TRBV20-1 with TRBJ2-3; 8 nucleotides match TRBD2. This CDR3 is built from 16 residues. The germline V gene has CDR1 DFQATT and CDR2 SNEGSKA (reference sequence). V was clipped by 5 bases and J by 2 bases; unmatched bases: 12. CDR3 DNA sequence: TGCAGTGCTCCCCTCCTTGGAGCGGGAGTCACAGATACGCAGTATTTT. This encodes CSAPLLGAGVTDTQYF.

This clonotype was seen repeatedly, ten times or more. CDR3 DNA sequence: TGTGCCAGCTCACCCGACAGTTCCTATGGCTACACCTTC. Translated, it gives CASSPDSSYGYTF. The rearrangement joins TRBV18 to TRBJ1-2, with TRBD1 as a possible D gene (5 bases). CDR3 size: 13 residues. Trimming removed 3 bases from V and 4 bases from J, with 9 bases in between. Germline CDR1 is KGHSH and CDR2 is LQKENI.

This clonotype occurred many times. The rearrangement joins TRBV12-3 or TRBV12-4 to TRBJ2-5; 9 bases fit TRBD2. Germline trimming cut 5 bases from V and 5 bases from J; bases unmatched to any gene: 6. The CDR3 is made up of 14 amino acids. The CDR3, as DNA: TGTGCCAGCAGTCACGGGACTAGCTTTGAGACCCAGTACTTC. It is translated as CASSHGTSFETQYF.

In its sample, this clonotype was seen a few times. This chain joins TRBV9 and TRBJ2-2; D is unclear. This CDR3 has 12 residues. Trimming took 4 bases from V and 7 from J, leaving 8 bases between them. Germline V gene lookup returns CDR1 SGDLS and CDR2 YYNGEE. In nucleotides, the CDR3 is TGTGCCAGCAGCCCACACCACGGGGAGCTGTTTTTT. Its protein product is CASSPHHGELFF.

This clonotype has only a few counts. The V call is TRBV6-1, the J call TRBJ2-5; possible D gene TRBD2, 6 bases. The CDR3 extends over 14 amino acids. CDR1 and CDR2 (germline): MNHNS, SASEGT. V dropped 5 bases and J dropped 5 bases, with 15 bases sitting between them. The CDR3 nucleotides are TGTGCCAGCAGTCGGCGGGGATCGAGGGAGACCCAGTACTTC. Encoded protein: CASSRRGSRETQYF.

This clonotype has only a few counts. This chain links TRBV19 with TRBJ1-5; the match to TRBD1 covers 7 bases. The V segment lost 2 bases and the J segment 0 bases; nucleotides outside the gene matches: 4. Germline values: CDR1 LNHDA, CDR2 SQIVND (reference sequence). This CDR3 contains 16 residues. CDR3 protein: CASSILGQHSNQPQHF. DNA for the CDR3: TGTGCCAGTAGTATATTGGGACAGCATAGCAATCAGCCCCAGCATTTT.

This clonotype was counted a few times. One junction end disagrees with the germline gene, perhaps due to a read error. The chain joins TRBV6-1 to TRBJ2-5, with TRBD2 identical over 10 bases. Per germline, CDR1 MNHNS and CDR2 SASEGT. CDR3 length: 17 residues. In DNA form, the CDR3 reads TGTGCCATCAGTGAAGGGCTAGCGGGGGAGGGCCAAGAGACCCAGTACTTC. The encoded protein is CAISEGLAGEGQETQYF.

The gene calls are TRBV2 and TRBJ1-4; 7 positions match TRBD1. After removal of 5 bases from V and 5 bases from J, the junction contained 8 bases not matched to a gene. Germline lookup yields CDR1 SNHLY and CDR2 FYNNEI. The CDR3 is made up of 15 amino acids. Here the CDR3 reads CASSRLGTDNEKLFF. The CDR3 DNA follows: TGTGCCAGCAGTCGCCTCGGGACAGACAATGAAAAACTGTTTTTT.